This T cell receptor beta chain stems from a study of OX40 agonist ivuxolimab in advanced cancers. The overall study: Dosing consisted of intravenous ivuxolimab at 0.01 to 10 mg/kg every 2 weeks. Enrolled patients in dose escalation had cancers that were hepatocellular carcinoma, melanoma, renal cell or head and neck cancer.

The data were produced by immunoSEQ multiplex PCR, yet TCRdb's version contains in-frame clones alone and is incomplete. The table shows about 19,000 clones, with 83% occurring only once. Cycle 7 day 1, cycle 4 day 1, and baseline were the timepoints at which blood was sampled. This CDR3 contains 14 residues. V lost 7 bases, J lost 3 bases, and 14 bases lay in between. Germline values: CDR1 SNHLY, CDR2 FYNNEI. V gene TRBV2 combines with J gene TRBJ2-3, with a tentative D call TRBD2 (6 bases). Sequences were derived from CD4+ or CD8+ T cells sorted from blood, sampled in a trial of the OX40 agonist ivuxolimab. The sequence derives from an adult with an advanced solid tumor such as melanoma, head and neck, liver or kidney cancer. CDR3 coding DNA: TGTGCCAGCAATGGCGGGGCCCGAACAGATACGCAGTATTTT. This gives the protein CASNGGARTDTQYF.